These 12 T cell receptor beta chains came from one sample sequenced in a study of cytomegalovirus exposure and HLA in healthy donors. The PCR ran on 60 Vbeta and 13 Jbeta primers. Profiled with immunoSEQ multiplex PCR; TCRdb holds only in-frame clones, not every one. The sample has about 190,000 clones; more than 65% are singletons. What was sequenced was PBMCs. The receptors were sampled from a young woman in good health and CMV-seropositive.

This rearrangement joins TRBV6-4 to TRBJ2-7, with a possible D match to TRBD2 (5 bases). Germline loops: CDR1 MRHNA, CDR2 SNTAGT. V lost 3 bases to trimming and J lost 0 bases, with 6 bases between them. CDR3 length: 13 residues. The CDR3 spells CASSEAVSYEQYF. CDR3 DNA sequence: TGTGCCAGCAGTGAAGCGGTCTCCTACGAGCAGTACTTC.

This clone was detected a few times. This chain uses TRBV12-5 with TRBJ2-5; possibly TRBD1 for D (6 bases). The V and J ends lost 7 bases and 0 bases respectively, with 12 bases between them. The germline gives CDR1 LGHNT, CDR2 FRNRAP. The CDR3 is 14 amino acids. The CDR3 loop reads CASAQGINQETQYF. In DNA form, the CDR3 reads TGTGCTAGTGCCCAGGGGATCAACCAAGAGACCCAGTACTTC. The full variable domain, completed using reference TRBV12-5 and TRBJ2-5, is DARVTQTPRHKVTEMGQEVTMRCQPILGHNTVFWYRQTMMQGLELLAYFRNRAPLDDSGMPKDRFSAEMPDATLATLKIQPSEPRDSAVYFCASAQGINQETQYFGPGTRLLVL.

This clone has a single count. The rearrangement joins TRBV5-6 to TRBJ2-1; D is perhaps TRBD1 (5 bases). The CDR3 is made up of 15 amino acids. V was shortened by 2 bases and J by 8 bases, with 17 bases between the two germline ends. Germline V gene data show CDR1 as SGHDT and CDR2 as YYEEEE. CDR3 protein: CASSFPAGPRYEQFF. The CDR3 DNA follows: TGTGCCAGCAGCTTTCCTGCAGGGCCGCGTTATGAGCAGTTCTTC.

The chain joins TRBV29-1 to TRBJ2-5, with a possible D match to TRBD1 (6 bases). The CDR3 contains 11 residues. Trimming shortened V by 7 bases and J by 4 bases, and 10 bases separated the two germline ends. The germline V gene encodes CDR1 SQVTM and CDR2 ANQGSEA. CDR3 amino acids: CSDRDGETQYF. CDR3 DNA sequence: TGCAGCGACAGGGACGGAGAGACCCAGTACTTC.

This chain uses TRBV2 with TRBJ2-1; no clear D. Germline V CDR1 and CDR2: SNHLY, FYNNEI. The CDR3 spans 11 residues. Trimming took 4 bases from V and 10 from J, leaving 8 bases between them. The CDR3 here is CASSVFTEQFF. CDR3 coding DNA: TGTGCCAGCAGTGTCTTTACAGAGCAGTTCTTC.

This CDR3 is CASSQDRAGYGYTF. DNA of the CDR3: TGCGCCAGCAGCCAGGACAGGGCGGGCTATGGCTACACCTTC. V usage is TRBV5-1 and J usage is TRBJ1-2; 8 bases fit TRBD1. Germline lookup yields CDR1 SGHRS and CDR2 YFSETQ. V shed 4 bases and J 4 bases; nucleotides not matched to a gene: 6. The CDR3 consists of 14 residues.

The rearrangement joins TRBV5-6 to TRBJ2-7; D is undetermined. Germline V gene lookup returns CDR1 SGHDT and CDR2 YYEEEE. The CDR3 is 13 residues long. V dropped 2 bases and J dropped 0 bases, with 6 bases sitting between them. The CDR3 region is CASSFGSSYEQYF. The CDR3 DNA follows: TGTGCCAGCAGCTTTGGCAGCTCCTACGAGCAGTACTTC.

V gene TRBV6-5 combines with J gene TRBJ1-6; possibly TRBD1 for D (6 bases). CDR3 length equals 14 residues. Trimming left V 0 bases short and J 7 bases short, with 7 bases between. Germline V gives CDR1 MNHEY, CDR2 SVGAGI. The CDR3 DNA follows: TGTGCCAGCAGTTACTCTACAGGGAATTCACCCCTCCACTTT. Its translation: CASSYSTGNSPLHF.

Written as DNA, the CDR3 is TGTGCCAGCAGTTTCCCGGGGTATAGCAATCAGCCCCAGCATTTT. This encodes CASSFPGYSNQPQHF. The rearrangement joins TRBV28 to TRBJ1-5; D remains ambiguous. CDR1 MDHEN and CDR2 SYDVKM come from the germline V gene. V lost 3 bases and J 0 bases, leaving 9 bases between the germline ends. The CDR3 loop spans 15 amino acids. Full variable domain (remainder filled in from reference TRBV28 and TRBJ1-5): DVKVTQSSRYLVKRTGEKVFLECVQDMDHENMFWYRQDPGLGLRLIYFSYDVKMKEKGDIPEGYSVSREKKERFSLILESASTNQTSMYLCASSFPGYSNQPQHFGDGTRLSIL.

A single count supports this clone. This chain uses TRBV5-6 with TRBJ1-2; D possibly corresponds to TRBD1 (6 bases). The CDR3 spans 18 residues. With 4 bases removed from V and 5 bases from J, the gap between germline ends came to 27 bases. Germline lookup yields CDR1 SGHDT and CDR2 YYEEEE. The CDR3 DNA sequence: TGTGCCAGCAGCCCTGGCAGGGACACAACCTCATATGCTTATGGCTACACCTTC. Its translation is CASSPGRDTTSYAYGYTF. The variable domain in full, completed from reference TRBV5-6 and TRBJ1-2, reads DAGVTQSPTHLIKTRGQQVTLRCSPKSGHDTVSWYQQALGQGPQFIFQYYEEEERQRGNFPDRFSGHQFPNYSSELNVNALLLGDSALYLCASSPGRDTTSYAYGYTFGSGTRLTVV.

The chain is built from TRBV10-1 and TRBJ2-1; no clear D. Germline CDR1 WNHNN, CDR2 SYGVQD (reference sequence). V gave up 0 bases and J gave up 4 bases, with 7 bases separating them. The length of the CDR3 is 14 residues. The CDR3 sequence: CASSESRQYNEQFF. CDR3 nucleotide sequence: TGCGCCAGCAGTGAGTCGAGGCAGTACAATGAGCAGTTCTTC.

Written as DNA, the CDR3 is TGTGCCAGTAGTATACGGCGGCCTAGCGGTCGAGATACGCAGTATTTT. This gives the protein CASSIRRPSGRDTQYF. This chain joins TRBV19 and TRBJ2-3; 7 bases agree with TRBD2. CDR3 size: 16 residues. The junction had 10 bases not matched to a gene; V was cut back by 2 bases and J by 5 bases. Germline CDR1 reads LNHDA; CDR2 reads SQIVND (reference sequence).